One sample yielded the 6 T cell receptor beta chains listed below, sequenced in a study of T cell repertoires in cytomegalovirus infection. TCRdb re-analysed the reads in MiXCR, keeping a single row per CDR3 protein. The sample records roughly 920,000 distinct CDR3 sequences, roughly 30% being singletons. Their antigens are not known. The material sequenced was cultured CD8+ T cells from PBMCs, taken from culture after CMV antigen stimulation. The origin of the receptors is a human donor in good health (CMV status not recorded). Some clones in this sample may be carry-over from other donors' samples.

The chain joins TRBV20-1 to TRBJ1-2; 9 nucleotides line up with TRBD1. Per germline, CDR1 DFQATT and CDR2 SNEGSKA (reference sequence). The V gene end was trimmed by 0 bases and the J gene end by 7 bases; junction bases not matched to a gene: 6. The CDR3 sequence is 14 residues long. The DNA of the CDR3 is TGCAGTGCTAGAGACCTGGACAGGGGCACTGGCTACACCTTC. Translation: CSARDLDRGTGYTF.

This clonotype has just a few counts. The V gene is TRBV5-5, the J gene TRBJ2-3; no clear D. V lost 4 bases, J lost 4 bases, and 16 bases lay in between. The germline gives CDR1 SGHKS, CDR2 YYEKEE (reference sequence). The CDR3 is 15 residues long. CDR3 sequence (DNA): TGTGCCAGCAGCAGTTGGGATGATGGGTCAGATACGCAGTATTTT. As protein: CASSSWDDGSDTQYF.

The V call is TRBV13, the J call TRBJ1-3; possibly TRBD1 for D (5 bases). Germline CDR1 reads PRHDT; CDR2 reads FYEKMQ (reference sequence). The CDR3 is made up of 16 amino acids. V lost 4 bases and J lost 0, with 13 bases in between. Here the CDR3 reads CASSSTGRSSGNTIYF. In DNA form, the CDR3 reads TGTGCCAGCAGCTCAACAGGACGGAGCTCTGGAAACACCATATATTTT.

V usage is TRBV12-5 and J usage is TRBJ1-4, with D perhaps TRBD1 (6 bases). V was cut by 9 bases and J by 9 bases, with 26 bases left in between. Per germline, CDR1 LGHNT and CDR2 FRNRAP. The CDR3 extends over 16 amino acids. The DNA of the CDR3 is TGTGCTAGCGACGGGGGATTCGGGGGCCCTCTAAAAAAACTGTTTTTT. Amino acid sequence: CASDGGFGGPLKKLFF.

The chain combines TRBV7-9 with TRBJ1-2; TRBD1 might be the D (6 bases). V lost 4 bases to trimming and J lost 4 bases, with 19 bases between them. The CDR3 consists of 16 residues. Per the germline V gene, CDR1 is SEHNR and CDR2 is FQNEAQ (reference sequence). This CDR3 reads CASSSYLDSVIYGYTF. In nucleotides, the CDR3 is TGTGCCAGCAGCTCCTACCTGGACAGCGTTATCTATGGCTACACCTTC.

The chain employs TRBV7-9 and TRBJ2-5; possibly TRBD1 for D (6 bases). V lost 1 base to trimming and J lost 2 bases, with 8 bases between them. The germline CDR1 and CDR2 sequences are SEHNR and FQNEAQ (reference sequence). CDR3 length: 14 amino acids. The CDR3 spells CASSLEDSQETQYF. CDR3 bases: TGTGCCAGCAGCTTAGAGGACAGTCAAGAGACCCAGTACTTC.